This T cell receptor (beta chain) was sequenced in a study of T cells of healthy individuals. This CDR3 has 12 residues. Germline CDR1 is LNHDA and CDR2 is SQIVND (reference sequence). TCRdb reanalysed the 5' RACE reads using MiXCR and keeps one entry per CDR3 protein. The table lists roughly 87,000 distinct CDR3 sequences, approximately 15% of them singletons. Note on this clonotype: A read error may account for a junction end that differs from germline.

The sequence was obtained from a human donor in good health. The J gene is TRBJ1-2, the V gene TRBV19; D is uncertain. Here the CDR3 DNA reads TGTGCCAGTAGTGCCCTTCGCCTCGGCCCTGCCTTC. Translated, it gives CASSALRLGPAF.